A single sample is the source of the 12 T cell receptor beta chains below, sequenced in a study of tumor-infiltrating lymphocytes in primary liver carcinoma. Alongside blood RNA obtained from unsorted whole blood, germline DNA was also extracted. Production of TCR beta cDNA used about 500 ng total RNA together with a constant-region primer. Libraries of TCR beta came from three nested multiplex PCR rounds with slightly modified ARM-PCR. TRBV1-TRBV30 forward primers paired with a C-beta reverse primer were used in the first two PCR rounds, which ran approximately 10 cycles each. TCRdb itself ran the multiplex PCR reads through MiXCR, one entry per CDR3 protein. This table holds about 320,000 distinct CDR3 sequences, about 50% found once. Sample: peripheral blood. The receptors shown here come from a woman aged 25-40 years with primary liver carcinoma and hepatitis B virus infection.

This clonotype has more than one count but fewer than ten. V gene TRBV5-1 combines with J gene TRBJ2-7, with TRBD1 identical over 7 bases. V shed 1 base and J 6 bases; nucleotides not matched to a gene: 4. This CDR3 has 13 amino acids. Germline values: CDR1 SGHRS, CDR2 YFSETQ. Here the CDR3 DNA reads TGCGCCAGCAGCTTGACAGGGGAGAGCGAGCAGTACTTC. This codes for CASSLTGESEQYF.

In regard to this clonotype: Without the conserved terminal phenylalanine or tryptophan, this CDR3 likely stems from a read error. The limits of the CDR3 on the DNA are not certain, so only TCRdb's listed CDR3 is given. This chain joins TRBV11-2 and TRBJ1-2. The length of the CDR3 is 12 amino acids, counting both ends. Germline CDR1 and CDR2: SGHAT and FQNNGV. The CDR3: CASSLDRALFTS.

The chain has TRBV4-3 and TRBJ2-7; D may match TRBD1 or TRBD2 (6 bases each). V dropped 5 bases and J dropped 0 bases, with 14 bases sitting between them. CDR3 length equals 15 residues. Per germline, CDR1 LGHNA and CDR2 YSLEER. The CDR3 DNA follows: TGCGCCAGCAGCTCCGACGAGGGGGGCTCCTACGAGCAGTACTTC. Its translation is CASSSDEGGSYEQYF.

This clonotype has ten or more counts. V usage is TRBV6-5 and J usage is TRBJ2-1, with 13 bases matching TRBD2. The J segment lost 6 bases and the V segment lost 5 bases, leaving 4 bases of the junction unmatched. The CDR3 length is 15 residues. The V gene's germline CDR1 is MNHEY and CDR2 SVGAGI. The CDR3: CASSTSGRAGNEQFF. The CDR3 DNA reads TGTGCCAGCAGTACTAGCGGGAGGGCGGGCAATGAGCAGTTCTTC.

In the case of this clonotype: One end of the junction does not line up with germline, which may come from a read error. The chain recombines TRBV7-9 with TRBJ2-7, with TRBD1 matching over 9 bases. The CDR3 spans 15 residues. CDR1 is SEHNR and CDR2 is FQNEAQ in the germline V gene (reference sequence). The CDR3, as DNA: TGTGTCAGCAGCTTATCTGGGACAGGGTCCAATGAGCAGTACTTC. Protein product: CVSSLSGTGSNEQYF.

This clonotype appeared many times. The chain is built from TRBV4-1 and TRBJ2-2, with no clear D. The CDR3 has 15 amino acids. From germline, CDR1 is MGHRA and CDR2 YSYEKL. The V gene lost 4 bases and the J gene lost 6 bases, with 15 bases spanning the gap. The CDR3 nucleotides read TGCGCCAGCAGCCCGAGAACGCCCGCAGCCGGGGAGCTGTTTTTT. Residues: CASSPRTPAAGELFF.

A few counts support this clonotype. This chain joins TRBV4-3 and TRBJ1-6; 8 bases line up with TRBD1. In germline, CDR1 is LGHNA, CDR2 YSLEER. This CDR3 has 18 amino acids. With V trimmed by 2 bases and J by 0 bases, 6 bases remained unmatched. This CDR3 reads CASSQTGQGSSYNSPLHF. In DNA form, the CDR3 reads TGCGCCAGCAGCCAAACCGGACAGGGATCCTCCTATAATTCACCCCTCCACTTT.

This clonotype occurred many times. The chain joins TRBV4-3 to TRBJ1-5; the D gene is possibly TRBD1 (5 bases). The CDR3 contains 15 residues. V lost 0 bases to trimming and J lost 3 bases, with 9 bases between them. Per the germline V gene, CDR1 is LGHNA and CDR2 is YSLEER. The CDR3 region has the DNA TGCGCCAGCAGCCAAGATCTGACAGACAATCAGCCCCAGCATTTT. It encodes CASSQDLTDNQPQHF.

This clonotype turned up a few times. The chain joins TRBV6-6 to TRBJ2-5; 8 bases match TRBD2. Germline V gene lookup returns CDR1 MNHNY and CDR2 SVGAGI (reference sequence). The V segment lost 4 bases and the J segment 1 base; nucleotides outside the gene matches: 5. The CDR3 is 15 residues long. CDR3 residues: CASSSHTSGQETQYF. DNA for the CDR3: TGTGCCAGCAGTTCCCATACTAGCGGCCAAGAGACCCAGTACTTC.

With regard to this clonotype: The junction differs from germline at one of its ends, possibly a read error. The rearrangement links TRBV5-4 to TRBJ2-3; 8 positions match TRBD2. The CDR3 runs 16 residues. Germline V gives CDR1 SGHNT, CDR2 YYREEE (reference sequence). CDR3 in amino acids: CVSSNLGRAITDTQYF. The DNA of the CDR3 is TGTGTCAGCAGCAACCTCGGGAGGGCCATCACAGATACGCAGTATTTT.

This clonotype was seen only a few times. V usage is TRBV6-5 and J usage is TRBJ2-2, with 12 nucleotides matching TRBD2. The germline CDR1 and CDR2 sequences are MNHEY and SVGAGI. The CDR3 runs 16 residues. Trimming removed 0 bases from V and 5 bases from J; junction bases left unmatched: 1. CDR3 residues: CASSYSGTSGTGELFF. The CDR3 DNA is TGTGCCAGCAGTTACTCCGGGACTAGCGGGACCGGGGAGCTGTTTTTT.

In the case of this clonotype: A much larger clone is a single base away; this may be a read error. The gene calls are TRBV29-1 and TRBJ2-5, with D maybe TRBD2 (6 bases). The CDR3 consists of 13 residues. Trimming took 7 bases from V and 0 from J, leaving 12 bases between them. Germline CDR1 SQVTM, CDR2 ANQGSEA. CDR3 residues: CSAGGCDQETQYF. The CDR3 DNA is TGCAGCGCCGGAGGGTGCGACCAAGAGACCCAGTACTTC.